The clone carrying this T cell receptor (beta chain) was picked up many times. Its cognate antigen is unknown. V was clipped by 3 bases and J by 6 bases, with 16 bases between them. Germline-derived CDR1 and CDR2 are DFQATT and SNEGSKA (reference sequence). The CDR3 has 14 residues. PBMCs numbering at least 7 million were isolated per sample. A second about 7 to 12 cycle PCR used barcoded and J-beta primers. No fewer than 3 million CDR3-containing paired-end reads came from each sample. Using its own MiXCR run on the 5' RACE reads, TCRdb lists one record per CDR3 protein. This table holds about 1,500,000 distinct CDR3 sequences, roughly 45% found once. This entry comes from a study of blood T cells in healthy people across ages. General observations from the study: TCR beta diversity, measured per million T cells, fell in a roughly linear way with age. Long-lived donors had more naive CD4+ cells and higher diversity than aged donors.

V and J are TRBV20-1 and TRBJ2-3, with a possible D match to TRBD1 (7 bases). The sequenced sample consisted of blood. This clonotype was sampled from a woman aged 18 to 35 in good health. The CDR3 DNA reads TGCAGTGCTAGCAGGGGGGTCTCTTCCGATACGCAGTATTTT. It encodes CSASRGVSSDTQYF.